The clone carrying this T cell receptor beta chain was counted at least ten times. The data are from a study of T cells after yellow fever vaccination. TCRdb passed the 5' RACE reads through MiXCR, listing each CDR3 protein once. The table records approximately 580,000 distinct CDR3 sequences, about 15% of them present only once. V shed 4 bases and J shed 4 bases, with 14 bases lying between them. Germline CDR1 SQVTM, CDR2 ANQGSEA. This CDR3 region has 13 residues. The specimen comprised PBMCs, sampled 5 days after the first yellow fever vaccination. This clonotype originated in a man aged 18-30 years who received the YFV17D yellow fever vaccine. The rearrangement links TRBV29-1 to TRBJ2-7; D may be TRBD2 (6 bases). CDR3 protein: CSVVLRETYEQYF. The CDR3 coding sequence is TGCAGCGTTGTTCTCCGGGAGACATACGAGCAGTACTTC.